This TCR beta chain was captured in a study of OX40 agonist ivuxolimab in advanced cancers. General notes on the study: Ivuxolimab, which targeted the costimulatory receptor OX40 (CD134), was an agonistic, fully human IgG2 monoclonal antibody. Intravenous ivuxolimab was administered to patients every 2 weeks at six dose levels: 0.01, 0.1, 0.3, 1.5, 3 and 10 mg/kg. Of the 50 or so patients in dose escalation, about 20 had hepatocellular carcinoma, some 15 had melanoma, 9 had renal cell carcinoma and 9 had head and neck cancer. A male proportion of 82.7% and a mean age of approximately 60 years, ranging from about 23 to 90, were recorded for the dose-escalation cohort. Prior anti-PD-1, anti-PD-L1 or anti-CTLA-4 therapy was permitted, and checkpoint inhibitors had been received by less than 45% of dose-escalation patients. Partial responses occurred in three dose-escalation patients, of whom one had hepatocellular carcinoma and two had cutaneous melanoma. Peripheral TCRbeta sequencing was intended to test whether TCR sequence diversity was altered and clonal T-cell expansion was caused by ivuxolimab. The paper describes the monotherapy dose-escalation part (N of about 50 patients) of the phase I trial of ivuxolimab.

Trimming costs V 2 bases and J 10 bases, and their ends lie 9 bases apart. The CDR3 numbers 12 residues from cysteine through phenylalanine. Left in the record is the CDR3 DNA by itself, 36 bases read in frame from the first base. Based on the germline V gene, the CDR1 and CDR2 sequences are SGHTA and FQGNSA. Genomic DNA was isolated from the sorted cells so that the TCRbeta CDR3 region could be sequenced. The immunoSEQ Assay was used to sequence the TCRbeta CDR3 regions. TCRdb took this table from immuneACCESS and kept in-frame rearrangements with V and J called. Such tables lack part of the clones; where checked against another copy, unresolved V genes explain under half of the gap, and the rest is unexplained. Present in this sample are roughly 71,000 clones, about four fifths of which were seen just once. The ten largest clones take up 0.78% of the sample. Overall results and qualifications from the work: After ivuxolimab, CD8+ T cells had more expanded clones than CD4+ T cells on average. At doses of 0.1 to 3.0 mg/kg, clonal expansion of both CD4+ and CD8+ T cells in blood was seen between baseline and week 6. The antigen specificity of the peripheral T cells that underwent clonal expansion was not determined. Low levels of normalized T-cell clonal expansion were also seen in some patients who did not respond. In the 0.1-3.0 mg/kg groups, partial responders had among the lowest normalized peripheral clonal expansion, particularly in CD8+ T cells.

The trial excluded patients who had a history of autoimmune disease or were on systemic immunosuppression. Peripheral blood for TCR sequencing was collected from all dose cohorts at baseline, on cycle 4 day 1, and on cycle 7 day 1. Samples were obtained from an open-label, multicenter, first-in-human phase I dose-escalation trial of ivuxolimab. The trial enrolled adults with locally advanced or metastatic head and neck squamous cell, hepatocellular, melanoma or renal cell carcinoma. CD4+ and CD8+ T cells were sorted separately from peripheral blood before TCR sequencing. In the case of this clone: Its specific antigen is unknown. Base qualities are not provided; no much larger clone lies one nucleotide away.

The V gene is TRBV7-2 and the J gene is TRBJ1-5; a confident D gene designation cannot be given. The sequencing used CD4+ or CD8+ T cells sorted from blood, collected in a trial of the OX40 agonist ivuxolimab. This receptor was taken from an adult with an advanced solid tumor such as melanoma, head and neck, liver or kidney cancer. Here the CDR3 is given as CASSLYPLPQHF. The sequenced DNA: TGTGCCAGCAGCTTATACCCCCTACCCCAGCATTTT.